This T cell receptor beta chain is from a study of blood T cell repertoires in COVID-19. Study summary: Collection of acute and convalescent COVID-19 samples took place in the United States, Italy and Spain.

Original processing methods: The assay estimated nucleated cells by amplifying reference gene primers. Clones were sequenced by immunoSEQ multiplex PCR, and TCRdb holds only the in-frame ones, with some missing. Clone size and V and J calls were adopted from that table, with D and trimming inferred from the DNA. The data hold roughly 200,000 clones, with around nine tenths observed a single time. The study drew participants aged about 18 to 89 years from 20 to 30 US areas. This CDR3 is built from 14 residues. V lost 5 bases, J lost 6 bases, and 17 bases lay in between. Germline V CDR1 and CDR2: MDHEN, SYDVKM.

J is TRBJ2-7 and V is TRBV28, with D perhaps TRBD1 (6 bases). The receptor was derived from a man between 25 and 39 years old in a cohort exposed to, infected with or recovered from COVID-19 (not recorded which). Material for sequencing was PBMCs or T cells enriched from blood (not recorded which). The CDR3 DNA follows: TGTGCCAGCAGTCCCCCCACAGGGTCCGGCGAGCAGTACTTC. It specifies CASSPPTGSGEQYF.